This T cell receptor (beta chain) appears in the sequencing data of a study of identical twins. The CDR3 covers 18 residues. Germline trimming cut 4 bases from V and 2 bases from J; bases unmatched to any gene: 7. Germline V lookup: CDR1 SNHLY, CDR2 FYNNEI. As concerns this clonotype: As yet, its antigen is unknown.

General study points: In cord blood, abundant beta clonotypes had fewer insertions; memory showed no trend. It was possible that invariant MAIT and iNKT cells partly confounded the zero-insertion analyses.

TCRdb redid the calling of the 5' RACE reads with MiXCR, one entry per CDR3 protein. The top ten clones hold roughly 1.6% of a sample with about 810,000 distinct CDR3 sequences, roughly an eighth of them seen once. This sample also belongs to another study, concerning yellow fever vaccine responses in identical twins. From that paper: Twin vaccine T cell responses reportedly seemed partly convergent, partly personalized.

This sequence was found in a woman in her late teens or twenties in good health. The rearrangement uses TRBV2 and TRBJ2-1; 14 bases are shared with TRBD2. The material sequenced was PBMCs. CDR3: CASSGWGLAGVPYNEQFF. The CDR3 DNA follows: TGTGCCAGCAGTGGTTGGGGACTAGCGGGAGTTCCCTACAATGAGCAGTTCTTC.